These 20 T cell receptor beta chains share one sample of origin, sequenced in a study of blood T cell repertoires in COVID-19. Assay: immunoSEQ multiplex PCR; the TCRdb copy retains only in-frame clones and omits some. Counted here are about 200,000 clones, roughly 79% occurring once; the ten biggest clones make up 6% to 8%. Sequencing was carried out using peripheral blood. All receptors come from a human donor with acute or convalescent COVID-19. The donor label of this sample is uncertain.

The chain recombines TRBV5-6 with TRBJ2-1, with D perhaps matching TRBD2 (5 bases). The CDR3 totals 11 residues. V gave up 4 bases and J gave up 10 bases, with 9 bases separating them. Germline CDR1 and CDR2: SGHDT and YYEEEE. The CDR3 bases are TGTGCCAGCAGCACGGGGTGGGAGCAGTTCTTC. Translation: CASSTGWEQFF.

For the CDR3, the DNA is TGTGCCAGCAGCTTGGACTCAATGACAGATACGCAGTATTTT. This translates into CASSLDSMTDTQYF. V and J are TRBV11-3 and TRBJ2-3; a weak D match, TRBD2 (5 bases). Per germline, CDR1 SGHNT and CDR2 YENEEA. The germline V and J ends were trimmed by 3 bases and 3 bases, with 10 bases remaining between them. The length of the CDR3 is 14 residues.

The CDR3, as DNA: TGTGCCAGCAGCCCGAAGGGGACTAGCGTATACAATGAGCAGTTCTTC. Amino acid sequence: CASSPKGTSVYNEQFF. The V gene is TRBV11-3, the J gene TRBJ2-1; 10 bases are shared with TRBD2. J gave up 4 bases and V 5 bases, and 8 bases lay outside the gene matches. The V gene's germline CDR1 is SGHNT and CDR2 YENEEA. The CDR3 length is 16 residues.

The chain carries TRBV20-1 and TRBJ1-1, with unresolved D. The germline CDR1 and CDR2 sequences are DFQATT and SNEGSKA (reference sequence). Trimming pared 6 bases from V and 8 bases from J, leaving 19 bases between. The CDR3 consists of 13 residues. The DNA of the CDR3 is TGCAGTGCCAGTATTGACACCGGCCCAGAAGCTTTCTTT. Protein: CSASIDTGPEAFF.

On this clone: The junction shows a germline mismatch at one end, possibly a read error. The chain recombines TRBV25-1 with TRBJ1-6; D might be TRBD1 (5 bases). This CDR3 has 15 residues. CDR1 is MGHDK and CDR2 is SYGVNS in the germline V gene. This CDR3 is CASGDRSPNNSPLHF. CDR3 nucleotide sequence: TGTGCCAGCGGTGACAGATCACCAAATAATTCACCCCTCCACTTT.

J is TRBJ1-3 and V is TRBV5-1, with unresolved D. This CDR3 region has 13 residues. Trimming took 6 bases from V and 2 from J, leaving 9 bases between them. The germline gives CDR1 SGHRS, CDR2 YFSETQ. The CDR3: CASTAAPGNTIYF. The CDR3 DNA reads TGCGCCAGCACCGCGGCGCCTGGAAACACCATATATTTT.

The chain combines TRBV11-2 with TRBJ2-1, with 11 bases aligning to TRBD2. The germline V gene encodes CDR1 SGHAT and CDR2 FQNNGV. Trimming at V came to 7 bases and at J to 4 bases, leaving 3 bases not matched to a gene. This CDR3 region has 14 residues. CDR3 sequence: CASTGTSGYNEQFF. The DNA for the CDR3 is TGTGCCAGCACCGGGACTAGCGGTTACAATGAGCAGTTCTTC.

This chain joins TRBV9 and TRBJ1-1; unclear D gene. Between the trimmed V and J ends, which lost 3 bases and 1 base, there was a span of 4 bases. The CDR3 spans 12 residues. The germline CDR1 and CDR2 sequences are SGDLS and YYNGEE. CDR3 amino acids: CASSAWNTEAFF. The CDR3 DNA is TGTGCCAGCAGCGCGTGGAACACTGAAGCTTTCTTT.

This sequence joins TRBV7-9 and TRBJ2-7, with a possible D match to TRBD2 (5 bases). The CDR3 covers 15 residues. Germline lookup yields CDR1 SEHNR and CDR2 FQNEAQ (reference sequence). The V gene lost 0 bases and the J gene lost 3 bases, with 12 bases spanning the gap. CDR3 nucleotides: TGTGCCAGCAGCTTAGCGGGTAGGGAGTTCTACGAGCAGTACTTC. Its protein product is CASSLAGREFYEQYF.

This clone was seen more than once but under ten times. The gene calls are TRBV7-3 and TRBJ1-1, with unresolved D. CDR3 length: 16 residues. Per the germline V gene, CDR1 is SGHTA and CDR2 is FQGTGA. Between the trimmed V and J ends, which lost 5 bases and 5 bases, there was a span of 21 bases. Here the CDR3 DNA reads TGTGCCAGCAGCCGCTCCGGGGTTGGGTTTGGGACTGAAGCTTTCTTT. Protein sequence: CASSRSGVGFGTEAFF.

The CDR3: CSVDLQGIVTEAFF. In DNA, the CDR3 is TGCAGCGTTGACCTACAGGGGATTGTCACTGAAGCTTTCTTT. J is TRBJ1-1 and V is TRBV29-1; TRBD1 matches 7 bases. CDR3 length: 14 amino acids. V shed 3 bases, J shed 4 bases, and the junction held 8 bases outside the gene matches. CDR1 and CDR2 (germline): SQVTM, ANQGSEA.

The genes are TRBV5-1 and TRBJ1-1, with a tentative D call TRBD1 (5 bases). Germline-derived CDR1 and CDR2 are SGHRS and YFSETQ. This CDR3 region has 15 residues. V lost 4 bases to trimming and J lost 4 bases, with 17 bases between them. This CDR3 is CASSPGGGIGTEAFF. As DNA, the CDR3 is TGCGCCAGCAGCCCGGGGGGGGGAATCGGCACTGAAGCTTTCTTT.

The chain has TRBV28 and TRBJ1-2; 11 bases are a match to TRBD1. The CDR3 totals 15 residues. V dropped 11 bases and J dropped 3; count of bases not matched to a gene: 11. Germline CDR1 is MDHEN and CDR2 is SYDVKM. This CDR3 is CAAASQGQGDYGYTF. The CDR3 nucleotides read TGTGCCGCCGCGTCCCAGGGACAGGGGGACTATGGCTACACCTTC.

The DNA for the CDR3 is TGTGCCAGCAGTTTTCGTCCGGGACCCAACAGGGGCACCGGGGAGCTGTTTTTT. Translation: CASSFRPGPNRGTGELFF. The chain links TRBV27 to TRBJ2-2, with 7 bases that match TRBD1. V was clipped by 3 bases and J by 4 bases; unmatched bases: 14. The germline gives CDR1 MNHEY, CDR2 SMNVEV (reference sequence). CDR3 size: 18 residues.

In this sample, this clone turned up a few times. The V gene is TRBV28, the J gene TRBJ1-5; perhaps TRBD1 as D (5 bases). The V gene's germline CDR1 is MDHEN and CDR2 SYDVKM. The germline V and J ends were trimmed by 3 bases and 7 bases, with 16 bases remaining between them. The CDR3 has 15 residues. CDR3 loop: CASSFWGRVGQPQHF. DNA of the CDR3: TGTGCCAGCAGTTTTTGGGGCAGGGTGGGCCAGCCCCAGCATTTT. Using reference TRBV28 and TRBJ1-5 for the parts outside the CDR3, the full variable domain is DVKVTQSSRYLVKRTGEKVFLECVQDMDHENMFWYRQDPGLGLRLIYFSYDVKMKEKGDIPEGYSVSREKKERFSLILESASTNQTSMYLCASSFWGRVGQPQHFGDGTRLSIL.

Of note for this clone: A clone one base away is much larger, so this may be a read error. Different DNA sequences within this sample yield the same CDR3. The chain has TRBV5-1 and TRBJ2-2; 7 nucleotides match TRBD1. The CDR3 extends over 16 amino acids. Per germline, CDR1 SGHRS and CDR2 YFSETQ. V gave up 0 bases and J gave up 3 bases; unmatched junction bases: 5. The CDR3 DNA reads TGCGCCAGCAGCTTGGGGGACAGAGAGGACACCGGGGAGCTGTTTTTT. Residues: CASSLGDREDTGELFF.

CDR3: CASSQQGSQPQHF. The CDR3 DNA follows: TGTGCCAGCAGCCAACAGGGGAGTCAGCCCCAGCATTTT. This chain links TRBV3-1 (or the pseudogene TRBV3-2) with TRBJ1-5; a weak D match, TRBD1 (6 bases). The CDR3 totals 13 residues. Germline CDR1 and CDR2: LGHDT and YNNKEL (reference sequence). Trimming stripped 2 bases from V and 6 bases from J, with 8 bases between.

In this sample, this clone turned up once. The chain carries TRBV28 and TRBJ2-3, with TRBD2 matching 11 bases. The ends lost 5 bases at V and 6 bases at J; junction bases unmatched: 7. This CDR3 has 15 amino acids. Germline V gives CDR1 MDHEN, CDR2 SYDVKM. DNA of the CDR3: TGTGCCAGCAGTGAGACTAGCGGGGCCGAGGATACGCAGTATTTT. Its translation is CASSETSGAEDTQYF. Combining the CDR3 with reference TRBV28 and TRBJ2-3 gives the whole variable domain DVKVTQSSRYLVKRTGEKVFLECVQDMDHENMFWYRQDPGLGLRLIYFSYDVKMKEKGDIPEGYSVSREKKERFSLILESASTNQTSMYLCASSETSGAEDTQYFGPGTRLTVL.

The chain is built from TRBV19 and TRBJ2-2; 7 bases align to TRBD2. V trimming: 2 bases; J trimming: 7 bases; junction bases outside the gene matches: 7. Germline V gene data show CDR1 as LNHDA and CDR2 as SQIVND (reference sequence). There are 15 residues in the CDR3. Written as DNA, the CDR3 is TGTGCCAGTAGTATATGGGGGAGGGCCGTCGGGGAGCTGTTTTTT. Its protein is CASSIWGRAVGELFF.

CDR3 protein: CASSETGRGETQYF. In nucleotides, the CDR3 is TGTGCCAGCAGTGAGACAGGCCGCGGGGAGACCCAGTACTTC. V and J are TRBV6-1 and TRBJ2-5; tentative D call: TRBD1 (6 bases). Per germline, CDR1 MNHNS and CDR2 SASEGT. Trimming took 3 bases from V and 5 from J, leaving 13 bases between them. The CDR3 spans 14 residues.